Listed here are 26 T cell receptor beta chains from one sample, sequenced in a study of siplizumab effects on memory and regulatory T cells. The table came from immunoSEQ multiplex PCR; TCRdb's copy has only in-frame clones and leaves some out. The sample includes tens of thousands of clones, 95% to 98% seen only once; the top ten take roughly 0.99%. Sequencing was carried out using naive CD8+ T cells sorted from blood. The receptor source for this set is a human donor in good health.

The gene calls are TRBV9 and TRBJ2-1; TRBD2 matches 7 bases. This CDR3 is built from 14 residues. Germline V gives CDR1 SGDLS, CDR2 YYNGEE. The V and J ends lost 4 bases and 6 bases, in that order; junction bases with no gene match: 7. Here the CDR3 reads CASSQSGNGNEQFF. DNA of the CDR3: TGTGCCAGCAGCCAAAGCGGGAATGGCAATGAGCAGTTCTTC.

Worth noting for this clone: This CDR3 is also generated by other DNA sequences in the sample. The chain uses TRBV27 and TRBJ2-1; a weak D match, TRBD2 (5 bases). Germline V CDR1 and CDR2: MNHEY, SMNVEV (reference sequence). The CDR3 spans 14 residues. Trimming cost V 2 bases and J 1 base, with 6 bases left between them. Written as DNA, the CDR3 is TGTGCCAGCAGTTTAAGCGGTTCCTACAATGAGCAGTTCTTC. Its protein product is CASSLSGSYNEQFF.

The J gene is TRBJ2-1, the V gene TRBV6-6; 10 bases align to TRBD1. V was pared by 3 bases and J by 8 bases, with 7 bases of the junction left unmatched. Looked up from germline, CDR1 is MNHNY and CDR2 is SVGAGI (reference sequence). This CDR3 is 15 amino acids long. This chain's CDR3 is CASSYRTGGFDEQFF. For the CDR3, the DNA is TGTGCCAGCAGTTATCGGACAGGGGGGTTCGATGAGCAGTTCTTC.

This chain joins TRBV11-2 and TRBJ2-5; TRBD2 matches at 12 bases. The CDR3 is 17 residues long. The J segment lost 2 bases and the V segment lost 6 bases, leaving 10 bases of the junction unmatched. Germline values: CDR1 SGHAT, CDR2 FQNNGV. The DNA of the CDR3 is TGTGCCAGCAGACAGATACTAGCGGGAGGCGGACAAGAGACCCAGTACTTC. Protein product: CASRQILAGGGQETQYF.

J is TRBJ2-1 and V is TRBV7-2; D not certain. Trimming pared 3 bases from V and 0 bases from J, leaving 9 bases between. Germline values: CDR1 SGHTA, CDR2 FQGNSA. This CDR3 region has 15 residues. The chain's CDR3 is CASSFRGRSYNEQFF. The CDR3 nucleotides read TGTGCCAGCAGCTTTCGCGGACGCTCCTACAATGAGCAGTTCTTC.

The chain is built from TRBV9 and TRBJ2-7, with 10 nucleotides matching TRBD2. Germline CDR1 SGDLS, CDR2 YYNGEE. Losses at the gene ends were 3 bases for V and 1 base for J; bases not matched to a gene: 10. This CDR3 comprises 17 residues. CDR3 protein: CASSAGGAGGRSYEQYF. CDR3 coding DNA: TGTGCCAGCAGCGCAGGTGGAGCGGGAGGGCGGTCCTACGAGCAGTACTTC.

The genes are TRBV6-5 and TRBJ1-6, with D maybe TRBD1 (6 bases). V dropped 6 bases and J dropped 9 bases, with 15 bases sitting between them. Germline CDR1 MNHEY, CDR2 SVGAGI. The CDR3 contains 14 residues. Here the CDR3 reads CASSPQGLGSPLHF. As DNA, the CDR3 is TGTGCCAGCAGCCCCCAGGGGTTGGGTTCACCCCTCCACTTT.

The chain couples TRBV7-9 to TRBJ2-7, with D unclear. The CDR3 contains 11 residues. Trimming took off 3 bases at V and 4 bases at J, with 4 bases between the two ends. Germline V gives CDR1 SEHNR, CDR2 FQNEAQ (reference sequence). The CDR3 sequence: CASSLTYEQYF. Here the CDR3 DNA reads TGTGCCAGCAGCTTGACGTACGAGCAGTACTTC.

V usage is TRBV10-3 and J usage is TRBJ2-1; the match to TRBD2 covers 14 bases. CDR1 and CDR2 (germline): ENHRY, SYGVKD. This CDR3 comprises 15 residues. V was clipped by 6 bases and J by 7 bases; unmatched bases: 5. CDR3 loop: CAIRGTSGSLNEQFF. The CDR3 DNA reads TGTGCCATCAGGGGGACTAGCGGGAGCTTGAATGAGCAGTTCTTC.

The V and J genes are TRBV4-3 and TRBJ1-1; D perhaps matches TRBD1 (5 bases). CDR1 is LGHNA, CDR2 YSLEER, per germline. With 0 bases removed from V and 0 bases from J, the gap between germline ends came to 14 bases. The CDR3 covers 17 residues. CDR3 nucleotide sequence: TGCGCCAGCAGCCAAGATAGGACAACGAGCATGAACACTGAAGCTTTCTTT. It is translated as CASSQDRTTSMNTEAFF.

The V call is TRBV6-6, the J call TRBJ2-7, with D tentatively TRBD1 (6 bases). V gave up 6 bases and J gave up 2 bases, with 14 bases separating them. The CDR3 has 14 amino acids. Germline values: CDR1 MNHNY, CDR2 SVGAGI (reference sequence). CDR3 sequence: CASSLEDSAYEQYF. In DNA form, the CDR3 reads TGTGCCAGCAGCCTCGAGGACAGTGCCTACGAGCAGTACTTC.

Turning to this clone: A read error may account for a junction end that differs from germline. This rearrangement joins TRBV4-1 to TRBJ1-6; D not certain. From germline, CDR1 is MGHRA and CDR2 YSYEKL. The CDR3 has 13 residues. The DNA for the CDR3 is TGCGCCAGCAGCCAAGAAAACGACCCAACTAGAAACTTT. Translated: CASSQENDPTRNF.

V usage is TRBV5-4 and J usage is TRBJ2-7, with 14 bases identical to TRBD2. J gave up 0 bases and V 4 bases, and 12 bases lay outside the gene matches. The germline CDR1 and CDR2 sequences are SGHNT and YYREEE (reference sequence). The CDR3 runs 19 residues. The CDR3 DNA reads TGTGCCAGCAGCCAACGTCTGGGACTAGCGGGAGCTTACTCCTACGAGCAGTACTTC. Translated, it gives CASSQRLGLAGAYSYEQYF.

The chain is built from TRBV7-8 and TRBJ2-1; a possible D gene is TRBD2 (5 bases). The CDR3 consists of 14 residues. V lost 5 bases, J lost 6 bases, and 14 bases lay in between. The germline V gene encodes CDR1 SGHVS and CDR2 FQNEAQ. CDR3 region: CASSPFSSTNEQFF. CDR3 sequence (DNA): TGTGCCAGCAGCCCATTCTCTAGCACCAATGAGCAGTTCTTC.

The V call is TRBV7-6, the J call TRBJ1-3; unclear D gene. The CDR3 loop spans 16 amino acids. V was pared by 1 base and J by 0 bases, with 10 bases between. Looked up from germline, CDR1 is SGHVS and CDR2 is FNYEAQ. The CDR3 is CASSLGQVPSGNTIYF. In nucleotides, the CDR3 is TGTGCCAGCAGCTTAGGCCAGGTCCCCTCTGGAAACACCATATATTTT.

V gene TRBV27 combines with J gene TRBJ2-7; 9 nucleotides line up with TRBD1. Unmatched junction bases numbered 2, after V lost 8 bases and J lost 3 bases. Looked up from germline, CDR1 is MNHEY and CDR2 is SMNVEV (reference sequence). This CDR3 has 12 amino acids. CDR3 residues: CASRDRDYEQYF. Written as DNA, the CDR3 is TGTGCCAGCCGGGACAGGGACTACGAGCAGTACTTC.

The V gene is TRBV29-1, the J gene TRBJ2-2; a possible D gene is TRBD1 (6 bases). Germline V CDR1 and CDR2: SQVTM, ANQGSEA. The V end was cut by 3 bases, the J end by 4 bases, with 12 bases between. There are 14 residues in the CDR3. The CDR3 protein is CSVDSRGATGELFF. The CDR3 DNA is TGCAGCGTTGACTCCAGGGGAGCCACCGGGGAGCTGTTTTTT.

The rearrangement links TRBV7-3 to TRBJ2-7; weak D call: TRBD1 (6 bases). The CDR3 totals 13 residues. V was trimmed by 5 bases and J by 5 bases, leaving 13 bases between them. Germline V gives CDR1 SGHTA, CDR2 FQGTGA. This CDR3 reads CASSPGAQNEQYF. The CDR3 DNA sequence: TGTGCCAGCAGCCCAGGGGCGCAGAACGAGCAGTACTTC.

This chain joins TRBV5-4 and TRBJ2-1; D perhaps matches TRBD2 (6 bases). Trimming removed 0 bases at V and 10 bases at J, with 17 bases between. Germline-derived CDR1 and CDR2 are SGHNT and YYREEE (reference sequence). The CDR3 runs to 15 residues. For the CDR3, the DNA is TGTGCCAGCAGCTTGGTGGCGGGATCATGGACGGAGCAGTTCTTC. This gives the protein CASSLVAGSWTEQFF.

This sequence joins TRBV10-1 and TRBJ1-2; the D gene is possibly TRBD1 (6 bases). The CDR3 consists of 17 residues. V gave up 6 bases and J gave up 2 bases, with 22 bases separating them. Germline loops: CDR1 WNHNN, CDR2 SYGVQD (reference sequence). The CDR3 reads CASSLREGGGLNYGYTF. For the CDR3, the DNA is TGCGCCAGCAGCCTTCGGGAGGGGGGAGGATTAAACTATGGCTACACCTTC.

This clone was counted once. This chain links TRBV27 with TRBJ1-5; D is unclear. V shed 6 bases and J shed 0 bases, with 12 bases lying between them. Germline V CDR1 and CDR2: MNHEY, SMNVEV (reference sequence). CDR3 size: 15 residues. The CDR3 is CASSPRGHSNQPQHF. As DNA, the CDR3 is TGTGCCAGCAGCCCCCGAGGGCATAGCAATCAGCCCCAGCATTTT.

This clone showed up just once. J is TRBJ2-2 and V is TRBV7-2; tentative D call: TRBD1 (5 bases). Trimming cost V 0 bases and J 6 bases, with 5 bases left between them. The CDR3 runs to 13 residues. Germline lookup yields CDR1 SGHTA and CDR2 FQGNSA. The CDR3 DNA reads TGTGCCAGCAGCTTAGCAGGGGCCGGGGAGCTGTTTTTT. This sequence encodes CASSLAGAGELFF.

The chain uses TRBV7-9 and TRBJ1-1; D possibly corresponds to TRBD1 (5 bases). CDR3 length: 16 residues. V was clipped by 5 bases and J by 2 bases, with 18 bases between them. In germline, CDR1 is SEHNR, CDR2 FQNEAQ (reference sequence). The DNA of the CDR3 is TGTGCCAGCAGCCACGATTATACGGGGGTAAACACTGAAGCTTTCTTT. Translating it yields CASSHDYTGVNTEAFF.

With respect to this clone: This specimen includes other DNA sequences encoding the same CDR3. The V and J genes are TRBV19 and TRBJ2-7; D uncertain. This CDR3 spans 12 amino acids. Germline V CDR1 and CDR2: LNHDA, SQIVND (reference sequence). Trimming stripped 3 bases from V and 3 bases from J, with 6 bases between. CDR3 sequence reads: CASSIGSYEQYF. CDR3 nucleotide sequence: TGTGCCAGTAGTATCGGCAGCTACGAGCAGTACTTC.

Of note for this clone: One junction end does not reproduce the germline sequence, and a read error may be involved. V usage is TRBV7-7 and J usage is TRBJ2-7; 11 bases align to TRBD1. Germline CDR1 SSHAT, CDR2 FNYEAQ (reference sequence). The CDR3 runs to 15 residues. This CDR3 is CASSPGTGGSYEQYF. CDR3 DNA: TGTGCTAGCAGCCCGGGGACAGGGGGCTCCTACGAGCAGTACTTC.

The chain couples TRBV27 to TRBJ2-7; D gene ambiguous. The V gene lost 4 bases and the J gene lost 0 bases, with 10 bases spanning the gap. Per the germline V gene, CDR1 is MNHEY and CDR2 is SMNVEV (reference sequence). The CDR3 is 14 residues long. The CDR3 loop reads CASSSGLSSYEQYF. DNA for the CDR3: TGTGCCAGCAGTTCAGGTCTGAGCTCCTACGAGCAGTACTTC.